This TCR beta chain originates from a study of T cells in Graves' hyperthyroidism and ophthalmopathy. General observations from the study: The blood repertoire included most of the expanded thyroid clonotypes above 0.001.

Germline CDR1 is SGHRS and CDR2 is YFSETQ. The CDR3 runs 14 residues. Between the trimmed V and J ends, which lost 0 bases and 5 bases, there was a span of 8 bases. The sample holds many counts of this clonotype. Antigen: not known. The PBMCs had their origin in roughly 10 ml of fresh peripheral blood. TCR beta CDR3 sequences were amplified from RNA transcripts. The study used the HTBI primer set for a first-round RT-PCR of the TCR CDR3. TCRdb recomputed calls from the multiplex PCR reads with MiXCR, one row per CDR3 protein. The sample includes approximately 400,000 distinct CDR3 sequences, approximately 25% seen only once; the top ten take about 73%.

The source of this sequence is a man aged 50 to 60 with Graves' hyperthyroidism. The source material was blood. V usage is TRBV5-1 and J usage is TRBJ2-2; D may correspond to TRBD1 or TRBD2 (5 bases each). The CDR3 DNA follows: TGCGCCAGCAGCTTGGAGGGACGGACCGGGGAGCTGTTTTTT. It specifies CASSLEGRTGELFF.